The 32 T cell receptor beta chains in this list originate from one sample, sequenced in a study of cytomegalovirus exposure and HLA in healthy donors. Produced via immunoSEQ multiplex PCR; TCRdb's table is partial and in-frame only. The sample lists 180,000 or so clones; around nine tenths were seen once. The sequencing input was PBMCs. These TCRs come from a man between 25 and 39 years old in good health and CMV-seropositive.

This sequence joins TRBV6-5 and TRBJ1-2, with a possible D match to TRBD1 (6 bases). The CDR3 runs 13 residues. V was cut by 4 bases and J by 5 bases, with 11 bases left in between. The germline V gene encodes CDR1 MNHEY and CDR2 SVGAGI. CDR3 nucleotide sequence: TGTGCCAGCAGTTCCGGGACACTTTATGGCTACACCTTC. Protein product: CASSSGTLYGYTF.

This rearrangement joins TRBV7-9 to TRBJ2-7, with TRBD1 matching over 7 bases. J lost 2 bases, V lost 0 bases, and 7 bases had no gene match. Per germline, CDR1 SEHNR and CDR2 FQNEAQ (reference sequence). This CDR3 has 16 amino acids. The CDR3 nucleotides are TGTGCCAGCAGCTTAGCCCAGACAGGGCACCCCTACGAGCAGTACTTC. Translation gives CASSLAQTGHPYEQYF. Together with reference TRBV7-9 and TRBJ2-7, the CDR3 gives the full variable domain: DTGVSQNPRHKITKRGQNVTFRCDPISEHNRLYWYRQTLGQGPEFLTYFQNEAQLEKSRLLSDRFSAERPKGSFSTLEIQRTEQGDSAMYLCASSLAQTGHPYEQYFGPGTRLTVT.

The chain uses TRBV25-1 and TRBJ2-3; D perhaps matches TRBD1 (6 bases). CDR3 length: 15 amino acids. The germline V gene has CDR1 MGHDK and CDR2 SYGVNS. Deletions cut 0 bases from V and 2 bases from J, with 9 bases between. CDR3 residues: CASSEYAGATDTQYF. Here the CDR3 DNA reads TGTGCCAGCAGTGAATATGCAGGGGCCACAGATACGCAGTATTTT.

The V call is TRBV25-1, the J call TRBJ1-1; tentatively, D is TRBD1 (6 bases). Deletions cut 4 bases from V and 6 bases from J, with 12 bases between. Looked up from germline, CDR1 is MGHDK and CDR2 is SYGVNS. The CDR3 has 13 residues. CDR3 in amino acids: CASSAPGAAEAFF. The CDR3, as DNA: TGTGCCAGCAGTGCTCCGGGGGCGGCTGAAGCTTTCTTT.

V usage is TRBV5-6 and J usage is TRBJ1-1, with D possibly being TRBD1 (6 bases). There are 15 residues in the CDR3. The germline V gene has CDR1 SGHDT and CDR2 YYEEEE. Trimming took off 0 bases at V and 5 bases at J, with 14 bases between the two ends. The CDR3 protein is CASSLGTVRTTEAFF. CDR3 nucleotide sequence: TGTGCCAGCAGCTTGGGGACAGTTCGAACGACTGAAGCTTTCTTT.

A word on this clone: Its ends do not fully match the called genes, so a read error is possible. The chain links TRBV7-7 to TRBJ2-7, with 14 bases matching TRBD2. The CDR3 runs 19 residues. Germline assignment: CDR1 SSHAT and CDR2 FNYEAQ (reference sequence). Written as DNA, the CDR3 is TGTGCTAGCAGCCCATACGGGACTAGCGGGAGAACCCTCTCCTACGAGCAGTACTTC. It codes for CASSPYGTSGRTLSYEQYF. The variable domain in full, completed from reference TRBV7-7 and TRBJ2-7, reads GAGVSQSPRYKVTKRGQDVTLRCDPISSHATLYWYQQALGQGPEFLTYFNYEAQPDKSGLPSDRFSAERPEGSISTLTIQRTEQRDSAMYRCASSPYGTSGRTLSYEQYFGPGTRLTVT.

This sequence joins TRBV5-6 and TRBJ2-3, with 9 bases matching TRBD1. The V gene end was trimmed by 0 bases and the J gene end by 3 bases; junction bases not matched to a gene: 2. The CDR3 is 15 amino acids. Germline CDR1 and CDR2: SGHDT and YYEEEE. The CDR3 region is CASSLGDRDTDTQYF. In DNA form, the CDR3 reads TGTGCCAGCAGCTTGGGGGACAGGGATACAGATACGCAGTATTTT.

The chain is built from TRBV10-3 and TRBJ1-2; 9 nucleotides agree with TRBD1. CDR1 and CDR2 (germline): ENHRY, SYGVKD. This CDR3 region has 14 residues. V trimming: 7 bases; J trimming: 4 bases; junction bases outside the gene matches: 7. CDR3 residues: CAINRDRATYGYTF. The CDR3 DNA follows: TGTGCCATCAACCGGGACAGGGCCACCTATGGCTACACCTTC.

This clone was seen only a few times. The chain has TRBV4-3 and TRBJ1-5; TRBD1 aligns across 8 bases. The CDR3 has 20 amino acids. Germline V CDR1 and CDR2: LGHNA, YSLEER. The V segment lost 0 bases and the J segment 4 bases; nucleotides outside the gene matches: 17. CDR3 amino acids: CASSQDPGRGTGLGNQPQHF. In DNA, the CDR3 is TGCGCCAGCAGCCAAGACCCAGGCCGTGGGACAGGCCTGGGGAATCAGCCCCAGCATTTT.

The chain employs TRBV6-5 and TRBJ2-3; D perhaps matches TRBD1 (6 bases). Germline V lookup: CDR1 MNHEY, CDR2 SVGAGI. CDR3 length equals 14 residues. Trimming shortened V by 6 bases and J by 0 bases, and 10 bases separated the two germline ends. The CDR3 nucleotides are TGTGCCAGCAGCCATGACAGGAGCACAGATACGCAGTATTTT. As protein: CASSHDRSTDTQYF.

The chain carries TRBV7-9 and TRBJ1-2, with 8 nucleotides matching TRBD1. The CDR3 has 13 amino acids. Germline loops: CDR1 SEHNR, CDR2 FQNEAQ (reference sequence). J lost 6 bases, V lost 9 bases, and 9 bases had no gene match. CDR3 bases: TGTGCCAGTTTGGGGGACAGGACAAATGGCTACACCTTC. As protein: CASLGDRTNGYTF.

The chain uses TRBV19 and TRBJ2-4; either TRBD1 or TRBD2 may supply D (6 bases each). Germline CDR1 and CDR2: LNHDA and SQIVND (reference sequence). The CDR3 length is 13 residues. V was cut by 5 bases and J by 7 bases, with 12 bases left in between. The CDR3 protein is CASSWQGRNIQYF. The DNA of the CDR3 is TGTGCCAGTAGTTGGCAGGGGAGGAACATTCAGTACTTC.

The chain carries TRBV28 and TRBJ1-4; possible D gene TRBD1, 6 bases. The CDR3 contains 18 residues. Trimming removed 1 base at V and 8 bases at J, with 23 bases between. Per the germline V gene, CDR1 is MDHEN and CDR2 is SYDVKM. The CDR3 protein is CASSLSASQGLKGEKLFF. The CDR3, as DNA: TGTGCCAGCAGTTTATCCGCCTCACAGGGTCTCAAAGGGGAAAAACTGTTTTTT.

The chain couples TRBV7-3 to TRBJ2-1; 13 bases are a match to TRBD2. Germline V gives CDR1 SGHTA, CDR2 FQGTGA. Trimming cost V 2 bases and J 5 bases; bases outside gene matches: 3. The CDR3 consists of 16 residues. The CDR3: CASSLPGLAGDNEQFF. The CDR3 nucleotides are TGTGCCAGCAGCTTACCTGGACTAGCGGGAGACAATGAGCAGTTCTTC.

This chain connects TRBV13 to TRBJ2-1, with 7 nucleotides matching TRBD1. Germline trimming cut 5 bases from V and 9 bases from J; bases unmatched to any gene: 34. Per germline, CDR1 PRHDT and CDR2 FYEKMQ (reference sequence). This CDR3 comprises 22 residues. CDR3 amino acids: CASSITHGTASPAGTKRSEQFF. The CDR3 DNA follows: TGTGCCAGCAGCATTACCCACGGGACAGCGAGCCCGGCAGGGACCAAACGGAGTGAGCAGTTCTTC. The full variable domain, in which reference TRBV13 and TRBJ2-1 provide the parts outside the CDR3, is AAGVIQSPRHLIKEKRETATLKCYPIPRHDTVYWYQQGPGQDPQFLISFYEKMQSDKGSIPDRFSAQQFSDYHSELNMSSLELGDSALYFCASSITHGTASPAGTKRSEQFFGPGTRLTVL.

This clone appeared a few times. The rearrangement uses TRBV13 and TRBJ2-7; 7 bases fit TRBD2. The CDR3 runs 15 residues. V shed 4 bases and J 2 bases; nucleotides not matched to a gene: 8. CDR1 PRHDT and CDR2 FYEKMQ come from the germline V gene (reference sequence). The CDR3 DNA reads as TGTGCCAGCAGCTCACCGACTAGCCACGCCTACGAGCAGTACTTC. Translating gives CASSSPTSHAYEQYF. The whole variable domain, remainder taken from reference TRBV13 and TRBJ2-7, is AAGVIQSPRHLIKEKRETATLKCYPIPRHDTVYWYQQGPGQDPQFLISFYEKMQSDKGSIPDRFSAQQFSDYHSELNMSSLELGDSALYFCASSSPTSHAYEQYFGPGTRLTVT.

This clone came up once. The chain carries TRBV5-1 and TRBJ2-2; D is possibly TRBD1 or TRBD2 (5 bases each). Germline CDR1 is SGHRS and CDR2 is YFSETQ. CDR3 length: 18 residues. Trimming removed 0 bases at V and 4 bases at J, with 19 bases between. This chain's CDR3 is CASSLDSWPGQSTGELFF. The CDR3 bases are TGCGCCAGCAGCTTGGACTCCTGGCCGGGGCAGAGCACCGGGGAGCTGTTTTTT. Full variable domain (missing parts from reference TRBV5-1 and TRBJ2-2): KAGVTQTPRYLIKTRGQQVTLSCSPISGHRSVSWYQQTPGQGLQFLFEYFSETQRNKGNFPGRFSGRQFSNSRSEMNVSTLELGDSALYLCASSLDSWPGQSTGELFFGEGSRLTVL.

The CDR3 reads CASSVSGGTTYEQFF. CDR3 nucleotide sequence: TGTGCCAGCAGCGTTAGCGGGGGGACCACATATGAGCAGTTCTTC. The chain employs TRBV7-6 and TRBJ2-1, with 10 bases aligning to TRBD2. Germline V CDR1 and CDR2: SGHVS, FNYEAQ. There are 15 residues in the CDR3. Unmatched junction bases numbered 9, after V lost 5 bases and J lost 8 bases.

This chain uses TRBV7-6 with TRBJ2-1; TRBD1 might be the D (7 bases). Germline lookup yields CDR1 SGHVS and CDR2 FNYEAQ. The CDR3 extends over 17 amino acids. Trimming shortened V by 2 bases and J by 4 bases, and 18 bases separated the two germline ends. CDR3 in amino acids: CASSLIAAGQTYNEQFF. Here the CDR3 DNA reads TGTGCCAGCAGCTTAATAGCGGCGGGACAGACGTACAATGAGCAGTTCTTC. The full variable domain, its missing parts supplied by reference TRBV7-6 and TRBJ2-1, is GAGVSQSPRYKVTKRGQDVALRCDPISGHVSLYWYRQALGQGPEFLTYFNYEAQQDKSGLPNDRFSAERPEGSISTLTIQRTEQRDSAMYRCASSLIAAGQTYNEQFFGPGTRLTVL.

The V and J genes are TRBV6-6 and TRBJ1-1; D not resolved. The CDR3 runs 14 residues. With 7 bases removed from V and 4 bases from J, the gap between germline ends came to 16 bases. CDR1 MNHNY and CDR2 SVGAGI come from the germline V gene (reference sequence). As DNA, the CDR3 is TGTGCCAGCACTCCCGACGGACGGGGCACTGAAGCTTTCTTT. Its translation is CASTPDGRGTEAFF.

V usage is TRBV2 and J usage is TRBJ2-7; 9 positions match TRBD1. The CDR3 is 15 residues long. CDR1 is SNHLY and CDR2 is FYNNEI in the germline V gene. V dropped 11 bases and J dropped 5; count of bases not matched to a gene: 16. For the CDR3, the DNA is TGTGCCGGTAGCGGACTTGGGACAGGGCGAAACGAGCAGTACTTC. Its translation: CAGSGLGTGRNEQYF.

In this sample, this clone turned up a few times. This chain uses TRBV11-3 with TRBJ1-4; D unclear. This CDR3 is built from 15 residues. V was pared by 3 bases and J by 12 bases, with 20 bases between. The germline V gene has CDR1 SGHNT and CDR2 YENEEA. The CDR3 DNA reads TGTGCCAGCAGCTTCTGGGCAAATGAGCGAGAGGAACTGTTTTTT. It encodes CASSFWANEREELFF.

This chain links TRBV9 with TRBJ2-1; D may correspond to TRBD1 or TRBD2 (6 bases each). Germline lookup yields CDR1 SGDLS and CDR2 YYNGEE. V was pared by 0 bases and J by 5 bases, with 15 bases between. CDR3 length equals 16 residues. As DNA, the CDR3 is TGTGCCAGCAGCGTAGCTCAAGGGGGGACACACAATGAGCAGTTCTTC. Protein product: CASSVAQGGTHNEQFF. Full variable domain (remainder filled in from reference TRBV9 and TRBJ2-1): DSGVTQTPKHLITATGQRVTLRCSPRSGDLSVYWYQQSLDQGLQFLIQYYNGEERAKGNILERFSAQQFPDLHSELNLSSLELGDSALYFCASSVAQGGTHNEQFFGPGTRLTVL.

This clone came up once. The gene calls are TRBV5-1 and TRBJ1-2; D remains ambiguous. The germline V and J ends were trimmed by 2 bases and 2 bases, with 7 bases remaining between them. CDR1 SGHRS and CDR2 YFSETQ come from the germline V gene. The CDR3 is made up of 13 amino acids. CDR3 DNA: TGCGCCAGCAGCTTTGCGGCGAACTATGGCTACACCTTC. As protein: CASSFAANYGYTF.

The chain carries TRBV15 and TRBJ2-2; D may match TRBD1 or TRBD2 (5 bases each). Germline V gene data show CDR1 as LNHNV and CDR2 as YYDKDF (reference sequence). This CDR3 comprises 15 residues. Trimming pared 0 bases from V and 7 bases from J, leaving 12 bases between. The CDR3 here is CATSRDLAGSGELFF. CDR3 nucleotide sequence: TGTGCCACCAGCAGAGATTTGGCAGGGAGCGGGGAGCTGTTTTTT.

In its sample, this clone was seen once. In DNA, the CDR3 is TGTGCCAGCAGCTTAGCGCAGGGAGACTATGGCTACACCTTC. This sequence encodes CASSLAQGDYGYTF. The chain has TRBV7-9 and TRBJ1-2; D is perhaps TRBD1 (5 bases). V dropped 0 bases and J dropped 3 bases, with 8 bases sitting between them. Per germline, CDR1 SEHNR and CDR2 FQNEAQ (reference sequence). The length of the CDR3 is 14 residues.

This clone was picked up one time. The chain is built from TRBV7-3 and TRBJ2-7, with a possible D match to TRBD2 (5 bases). V dropped 1 base and J dropped 0 bases, with 10 bases sitting between them. CDR3 length: 15 residues. The germline gives CDR1 SGHTA, CDR2 FQGTGA. CDR3 protein: CASSLSGLTSYEQYF. As DNA, the CDR3 is TGTGCCAGCAGCTTAAGTGGACTTACCTCCTACGAGCAGTACTTC. The full variable domain, with the rest looked up from reference TRBV7-3 and TRBJ2-7, is GAGVSQTPSNKVTEKGKYVELRCDPISGHTALYWYRQSLGQGPEFLIYFQGTGAADDSGLPNDRFFAVRPEGSVSTLKIQRTERGDSAVYLCASSLSGLTSYEQYFGPGTRLTVT.

The J gene is TRBJ2-1, the V gene TRBV7-3, with 11 bases aligning to TRBD2. The CDR3 is made up of 19 amino acids. Trimming cost V 0 bases and J 0 bases; bases outside gene matches: 7. Germline lookup yields CDR1 SGHTA and CDR2 FQGTGA. In DNA form, the CDR3 reads TGTGCCAGCAGCTTAACCCTAGCGGGGGGCCTGAGCTCCTACAATGAGCAGTTCTTC. It specifies CASSLTLAGGLSSYNEQFF.

V and J are TRBV6-1 and TRBJ1-4; TRBD1 agrees at 11 bases. This CDR3 region has 15 residues. Per germline, CDR1 MNHNS and CDR2 SASEGT. Germline trimming cut 8 bases from V and 8 bases from J; bases unmatched to any gene: 10. Here the CDR3 reads CASSWTGGAWEKLFF. For the CDR3, the DNA is TGTGCCAGCTCCTGGACAGGGGGCGCTTGGGAAAAACTGTTTTTT.

The chain carries TRBV19 and TRBJ1-2, with D unclear. V lost 0 bases and J lost 2, with 4 bases in between. The germline V gene encodes CDR1 LNHDA and CDR2 SQIVND (reference sequence). CDR3 length: 13 residues. In DNA form, the CDR3 reads TGTGCCAGTAGTATAGATGGAAACTATGGCTACACCTTC. This encodes CASSIDGNYGYTF. Based on the CDR3 plus reference TRBV19 and TRBJ1-2, the full variable domain is DGGITQSPKYLFRKEGQNVTLSCEQNLNHDAMYWYRQDPGQGLRLIYYSQIVNDFQKGDIAEGYSVSREKKESFPLTVTSAQKNPTAFYLCASSIDGNYGYTFGSGTRLTVV.

The chain employs TRBV13 and TRBJ2-7; the D gene is possibly TRBD2 (6 bases). Between the trimmed V and J ends, which lost 5 bases and 1 base, there was a span of 9 bases. CDR3 length: 13 amino acids. Per germline, CDR1 PRHDT and CDR2 FYEKMQ (reference sequence). CDR3 amino acids: CASSIGTSYEQYF. The CDR3 DNA reads TGTGCCAGCAGCATCGGGACTTCCTACGAGCAGTACTTC.

The V call is TRBV5-1, the J call TRBJ2-5; TRBD1 agrees at 9 bases. Germline V gene data show CDR1 as SGHRS and CDR2 as YFSETQ. J gave up 5 bases and V 2 bases, and 10 bases lay outside the gene matches. This CDR3 spans 16 amino acids. As DNA, the CDR3 is TGCGCCAGCAGCTTTGGCGACAGGGGGAGGGATGAGACCCAGTACTTC. Translation: CASSFGDRGRDETQYF.